This entry concerns a single T cell receptor beta chain. For a library built for alpha chains, this beta chain is a stray read; little rests on its size. The germline V gene has CDR1 SGHAT and CDR2 FQDESV (reference sequence). This CDR3 has 17 residues. The V end lost 3 bases, the J end lost 2 bases, and 19 bases lay between the germline ends. TCRdb re-analysed the RT-PCR reads in MiXCR, keeping a single row per CDR3 protein. The sample holds roughly 6,000 distinct CDR3 sequences, approximately 89% seen once. The sequenced material came from memory CD4+ T cells from blood. The clonotype originates from a female donor in good health, serving as a healthy control. The chain combines TRBV11-1 with TRBJ1-2; possible D gene TRBD1, 6 bases. Here the CDR3 reads CASSFRQDSPKNYGYTF. The CDR3 region has the DNA TGTGCCAGCAGCTTTCGACAGGATTCCCCCAAAAACTATGGCTACACCTTC. The variable domain in full, completed from reference TRBV11-1 and TRBJ1-2, reads EAEVAQSPRYKITEKSQAVAFWCDPISGHATLYWYRQILGQGPELLVQFQDESVVDDSQLPKDRFSAERLKGVDSTLKIQPAELGDSAMYLCASSFRQDSPKNYGYTFGSGTRLTVV.